Reported below is one TCR beta chain. The antigen is unknown. Some clones are missing from TCRdb's copy, which holds only in-frame ones; the method was immunoSEQ multiplex PCR. The sample has roughly 65,000 clones; about 94% are singletons. This specimen belongs to a study of cytomegalovirus exposure and HLA in healthy donors. Study background: The approximately 110 validation repertoires, a later analysis reported, used the same platform as the 600 to 850 repertoires from the first cohort.

The study, taken as a whole, reports: CMV antigen specificity was confirmed in vitro for a few CMV-associated chains. The majority of TCR sequences were rare, yet some public TCRs appeared in many donors.

Trimming took off 2 bases at V and 0 bases at J, with 11 bases between the two ends. The CDR3 is made up of 17 amino acids. Per the germline V gene, CDR1 is MNHNS and CDR2 is SASEGT. The clonotype comes from a young man in good health and CMV-seropositive. Sequences were obtained from PBMCs. The chain joins TRBV6-1 to TRBJ1-6; D is uncertain. This CDR3 reads CASSERVGSSYNSPLHF. As DNA, the CDR3 is TGTGCCAGCAGTGAACGGGTCGGGAGCTCCTATAATTCACCCCTCCACTTT.